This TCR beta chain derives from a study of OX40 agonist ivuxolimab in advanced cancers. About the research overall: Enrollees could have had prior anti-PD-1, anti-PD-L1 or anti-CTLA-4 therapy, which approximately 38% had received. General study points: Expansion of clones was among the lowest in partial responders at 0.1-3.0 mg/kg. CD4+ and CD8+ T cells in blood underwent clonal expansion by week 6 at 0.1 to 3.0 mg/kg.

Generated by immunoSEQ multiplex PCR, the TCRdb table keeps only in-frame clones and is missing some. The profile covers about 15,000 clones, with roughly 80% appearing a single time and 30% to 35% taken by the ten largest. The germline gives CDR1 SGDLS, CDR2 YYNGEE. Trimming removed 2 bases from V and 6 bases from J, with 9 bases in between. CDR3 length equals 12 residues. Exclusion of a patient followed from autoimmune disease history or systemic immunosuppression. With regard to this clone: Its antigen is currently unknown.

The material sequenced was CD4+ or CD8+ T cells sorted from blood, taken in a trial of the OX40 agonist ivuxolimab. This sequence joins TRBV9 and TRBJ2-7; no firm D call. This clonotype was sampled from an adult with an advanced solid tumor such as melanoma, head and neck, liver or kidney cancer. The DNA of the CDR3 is TGTGCCAGCAGCGTTCAGGCTGGCGAGCAGTACTTC. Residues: CASSVQAGEQYF.